These T cell receptor beta chains were read from a single sample in a study of OX40 agonist ivuxolimab in advanced cancers. Produced via immunoSEQ multiplex PCR; TCRdb's table is partial and in-frame only. The sample consists of tens of thousands of clones, 70% to 90% of them appearing once. Sequenced here: CD4+ or CD8+ T cells sorted from blood, sampled in a trial of the OX40 agonist ivuxolimab. The source of these receptors is an adult with an advanced solid tumor such as melanoma, head and neck, liver or kidney cancer. Both conserved end residues are part of each CDR3. A D gene is named only where the DNA matches it firmly. Part of the rows lack a size; the others show once, few, many or a class for expanded clones.

V gene,J gene,clone size,D gene,CDR3 protein,CDR3 DNA
TRBV11-2,TRBJ1-1,few,.,CASSLDKAGVGTEAFF,TGTGCCAGCAGCTTAGATAAGGCAGGGGTCGGCACTGAAGCTTTCTTT
TRBV10-1,TRBJ2-5,.,TRBD2,CASSDSSGRQETQYF,TGCGCCAGCAGTGACTCTAGCGGGCGGCAAGAGACCCAGTACTTC
TRBV6-5,TRBJ2-3,.,.,CASSYSAKDTQYF,TGTGCCAGCAGTTACTCGGCGAAAGATACGCAGTATTTT
TRBV18,TRBJ2-7,.,.,CASSSDGLPSYEQYF,TGTGCCAGCTCATCGGATGGGCTCCCCTCCTACGAGCAGTACTTC
TRBV29-1,TRBJ1-1,.,.,CSVEKGGNTEAFF,TGCAGCGTTGAGAAAGGCGGGAACACTGAAGCTTTCTTT
TRBV6-5,TRBJ1-4,.,TRBD1,CAISPTGPTNEKLFF,TGTGCCATCAGTCCGACAGGGCCAACTAATGAAAAACTGTTTTTT
TRBV6-1,TRBJ1-2,few,.,CASSVTGTPNYGYTF,TGTGCCAGCAGTGTGACCGGGACTCCAAACTATGGCTACACCTTC
TRBV2,TRBJ2-2,.,.,CASIRDFTGELFF,TGTGCCAGCATCCGGGACTTCACCGGGGAGCTGTTTTTT
TRBV9,TRBJ2-3,.,TRBD2,CASSVRSGRPSGGTDTQYF,TGTGCCAGCAGCGTACGTAGCGGGAGGCCTTCTGGGGGCACAGATACGCAGTATTTT
TRBV6-6,TRBJ2-1,.,.,CASGGGLSYNEQFF,TGTGCCAGCGGGGGGGGGCTTTCCTACAATGAGCAGTTCTTC
TRBV10-3,TRBJ2-1,.,.,CAISEGQGSYNEQFF,TGTGCCATCAGTGAAGGTCAGGGAAGTTACAATGAGCAGTTCTTC
TRBV28,TRBJ2-1,.,.,CASSFPSFGPEGQFF,TGTGCCAGCAGTTTCCCCAGCTTTGGCCCGGAGGGGCAGTTCTTC
TRBV5-1,TRBJ1-1,.,.,CASSFQTNTEAFF,TGCGCCAGCAGCTTTCAGACGAACACTGAAGCTTTCTTT
TRBV2,TRBJ2-5,.,TRBD1,CASSRDSQETQYF,TGTGCCAGCAGCAGGGACAGCCAAGAGACCCAGTACTTC
TRBV4-1,TRBJ2-2,.,.,CASSLGLDVNTGELFF,TGCGCCAGCAGCCTCGGACTGGACGTGAACACCGGGGAGCTGTTTTTT
TRBV9,TRBJ2-1,.,TRBD2,CASSVGLAGNNEQFF,TGTGCCAGCAGCGTAGGACTAGCGGGGAACAATGAGCAGTTCTTC
TRBV19,TRBJ1-1,.,.,CANKTGSNTEAFF,TGTGCCAATAAAACAGGGTCGAACACTGAAGCTTTCTTT
TRBV5-1,TRBJ2-7,.,TRBD2,CASSPRTSGGTYEQYF,TGCGCCAGCAGCCCGAGGACTAGCGGGGGGACCTACGAGCAGTACTTC
TRBV6-5,TRBJ1-2,.,.,CASRGVGEVGGYTF,TGTGCCAGCAGGGGTGTGGGGGAAGTGGGTGGCTACACCTTC
TRBV7-9,TRBJ2-1,.,TRBD2,CASSSPGLAGGGQFF,TGTGCCAGCAGTTCTCCGGGACTAGCGGGAGGAGGGCAGTTCTTC
TRBV5-1,TRBJ2-5,.,TRBD1,CASSSGTGSWGETQYF,TGCGCCAGCAGCTCCGGGACAGGGTCTTGGGGAGAGACCCAGTACTTC
TRBV19,TRBJ1-1,.,.,CASSITVGGYTEAFF,TGTGCCAGTAGTATTACGGTCGGGGGTTACACTGAAGCTTTCTTT
TRBV19,TRBJ2-5,.,TRBD2,CASSLLAGGTETQYF,TGTGCCAGTAGTTTACTAGCGGGAGGGACGGAGACCCAGTACTTC
TRBV5-1,TRBJ1-1,.,.,CASSEGQLAAFF,TGCGCCAGCAGCGAAGGACAGTTGGCGGCTTTCTTT
TRBV7-2,TRBJ2-4,few,.,CASSLPPWVRIKNIQYF,TGTGCCAGCAGCTTACCCCCCTGGGTTCGAATTAAAAACATTCAGTACTTC
TRBV7-9,TRBJ1-1,.,.,CASSLQATNTEAFF,TGTGCCAGCAGCCTACAGGCTACGAACACTGAAGCTTTCTTT
TRBV5-1,TRBJ2-3,.,TRBD2,CASSGQGLATDTQYF,TGCGCCAGCAGCGGACAAGGACTAGCCACAGATACGCAGTATTTT